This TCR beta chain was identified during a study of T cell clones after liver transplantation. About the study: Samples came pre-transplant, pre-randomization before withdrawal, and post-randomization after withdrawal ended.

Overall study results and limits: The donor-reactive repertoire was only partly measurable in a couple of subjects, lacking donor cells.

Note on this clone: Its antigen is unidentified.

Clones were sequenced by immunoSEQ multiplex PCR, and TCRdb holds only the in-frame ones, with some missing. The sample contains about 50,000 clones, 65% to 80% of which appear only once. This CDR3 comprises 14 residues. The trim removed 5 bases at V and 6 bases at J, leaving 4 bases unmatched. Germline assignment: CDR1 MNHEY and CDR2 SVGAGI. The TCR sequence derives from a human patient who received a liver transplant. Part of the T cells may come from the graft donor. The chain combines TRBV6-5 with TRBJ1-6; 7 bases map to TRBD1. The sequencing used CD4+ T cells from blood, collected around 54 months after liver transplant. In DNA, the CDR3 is TGTGCCAGCAGTCTTGGGACAGTTAATTCACCCCTCCACTTT. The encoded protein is CASSLGTVNSPLHF.